The TCR beta chain under discussion was sequenced for a study of T cell responses to AZD1222 COVID-19 vaccine. Study-level information: Second-dose intervals near 4 or 12 weeks were combined. Points from the study as a whole: Variant regions that are unmutated are reportedly the target of nearly half of spike-specific TCRs.

TCRdb's copy holds only in-frame clones and misses some; the assay was immunoSEQ multiplex PCR. The data hold roughly 140,000 clones, with around nine tenths observed a single time. On this clone itself: Its antigen is undetermined.

The V end lost 6 bases, the J end lost 0 bases, and 17 bases lay between the germline ends. The length of the CDR3 is 15 residues. Germline V gene sequence: CDR1 SQVTM, CDR2 ANQGSEA. This clonotype was obtained from an adult in good health. The V call is TRBV29-1, the J call TRBJ1-2; D is unclear. The source was peripheral blood, collected on day 0 of AZD1222 vaccination. The DNA for the CDR3 is TGCAGCGTCCTCTCCAGGATTCCACCTAACTATGGCTACACCTTC. It translates to CSVLSRIPPNYGYTF.